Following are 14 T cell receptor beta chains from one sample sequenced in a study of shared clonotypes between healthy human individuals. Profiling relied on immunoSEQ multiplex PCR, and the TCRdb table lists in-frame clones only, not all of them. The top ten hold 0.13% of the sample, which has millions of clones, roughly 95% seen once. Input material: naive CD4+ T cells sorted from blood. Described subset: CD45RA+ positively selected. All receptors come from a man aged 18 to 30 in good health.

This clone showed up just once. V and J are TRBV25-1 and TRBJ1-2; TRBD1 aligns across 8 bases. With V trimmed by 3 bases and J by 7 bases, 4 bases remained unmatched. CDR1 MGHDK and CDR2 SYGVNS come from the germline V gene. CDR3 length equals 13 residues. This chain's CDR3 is CASSDQGAPGYTF. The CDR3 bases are TGTGCCAGCAGTGATCAGGGGGCTCCTGGCTACACCTTC.

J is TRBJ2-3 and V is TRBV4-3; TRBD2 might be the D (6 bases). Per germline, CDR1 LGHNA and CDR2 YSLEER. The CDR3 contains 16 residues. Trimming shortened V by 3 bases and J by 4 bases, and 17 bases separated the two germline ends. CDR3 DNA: TGCGCCAGCAGCCAGGGATCAGGAGGGGTCGCAGATACGCAGTATTTT. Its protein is CASSQGSGGVADTQYF.

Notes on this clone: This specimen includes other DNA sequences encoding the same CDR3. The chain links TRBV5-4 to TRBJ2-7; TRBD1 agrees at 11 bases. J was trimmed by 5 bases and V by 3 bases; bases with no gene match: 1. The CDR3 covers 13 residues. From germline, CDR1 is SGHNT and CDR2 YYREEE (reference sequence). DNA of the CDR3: TGTGCCAGCAGCTCGGGACAGGGGGACGAGCAGTACTTC. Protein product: CASSSGQGDEQYF.

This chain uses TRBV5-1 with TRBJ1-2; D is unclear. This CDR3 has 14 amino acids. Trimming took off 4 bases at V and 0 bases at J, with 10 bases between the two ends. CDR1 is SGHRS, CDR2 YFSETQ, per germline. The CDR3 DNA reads TGCGCCAGCAGCCCTCCGGTCGCTAACTATGGCTACACCTTC. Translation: CASSPPVANYGYTF.

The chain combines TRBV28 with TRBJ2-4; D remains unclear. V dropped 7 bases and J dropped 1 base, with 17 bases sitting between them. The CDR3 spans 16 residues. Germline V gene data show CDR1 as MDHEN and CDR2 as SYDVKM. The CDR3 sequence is CASNTLDPVAKNIQYF. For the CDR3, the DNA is TGTGCCAGCAATACTCTTGACCCTGTGGCCAAAAACATTCAGTACTTC.

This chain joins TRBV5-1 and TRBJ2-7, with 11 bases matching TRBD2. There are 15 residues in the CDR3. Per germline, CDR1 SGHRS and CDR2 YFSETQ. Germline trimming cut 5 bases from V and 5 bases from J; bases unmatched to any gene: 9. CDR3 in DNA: TGCGCCAGCAGACTAGCGGGAGACGGATACGACGAGCAGTACTTC. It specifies CASRLAGDGYDEQYF.

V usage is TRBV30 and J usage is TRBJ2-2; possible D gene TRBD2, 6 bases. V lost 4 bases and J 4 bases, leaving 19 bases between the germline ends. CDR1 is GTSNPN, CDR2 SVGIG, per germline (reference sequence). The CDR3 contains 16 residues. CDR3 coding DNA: TGTGCCTGGACGTCAGGAGGGGAGCCGGGCACCGGGGAGCTGTTTTTT. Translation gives CAWTSGGEPGTGELFF.

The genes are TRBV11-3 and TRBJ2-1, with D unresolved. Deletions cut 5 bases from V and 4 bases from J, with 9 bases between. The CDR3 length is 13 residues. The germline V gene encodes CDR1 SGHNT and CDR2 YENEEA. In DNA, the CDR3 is TGTGCCAGCAGCCCCGCCGAATACAATGAGCAGTTCTTC. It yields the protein CASSPAEYNEQFF. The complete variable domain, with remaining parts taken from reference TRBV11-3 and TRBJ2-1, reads EAGVVQSPRYKIIEKKQPVAFWCNPISGHNTLYWYLQNLGQGPELLIRYENEEAVDDSQLPKDRFSAERLKGVDSTLKIQPAELGDSAVYLCASSPAEYNEQFFGPGTRLTVL.

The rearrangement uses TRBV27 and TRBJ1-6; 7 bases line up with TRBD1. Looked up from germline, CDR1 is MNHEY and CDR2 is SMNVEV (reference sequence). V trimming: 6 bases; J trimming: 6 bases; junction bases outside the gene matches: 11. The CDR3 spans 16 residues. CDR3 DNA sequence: TGTGCCAGCAGCCGCAGACAGGGATTAGGTAATTCACCCCTCCACTTT. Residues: CASSRRQGLGNSPLHF.

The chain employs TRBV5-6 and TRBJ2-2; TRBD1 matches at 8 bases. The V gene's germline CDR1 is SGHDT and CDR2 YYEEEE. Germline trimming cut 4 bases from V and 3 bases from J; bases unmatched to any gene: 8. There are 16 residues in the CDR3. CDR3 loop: CASSPVDRGYTGELFF. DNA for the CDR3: TGTGCCAGCAGCCCTGTTGACAGGGGTTACACCGGGGAGCTGTTTTTT.

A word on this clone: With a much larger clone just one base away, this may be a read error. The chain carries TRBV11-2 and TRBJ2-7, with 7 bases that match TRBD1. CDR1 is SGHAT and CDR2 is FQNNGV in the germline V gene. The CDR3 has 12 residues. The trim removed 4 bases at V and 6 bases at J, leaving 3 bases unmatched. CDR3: CASSYDRAEQYF. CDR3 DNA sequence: TGTGCCAGCAGCTACGACAGGGCCGAGCAGTACTTC.

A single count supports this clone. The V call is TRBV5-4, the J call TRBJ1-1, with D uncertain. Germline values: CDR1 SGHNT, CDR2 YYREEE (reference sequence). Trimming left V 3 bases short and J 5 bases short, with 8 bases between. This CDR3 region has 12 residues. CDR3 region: CASSSPGTEAFF. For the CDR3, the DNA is TGTGCCAGCAGCTCCCCAGGTACTGAAGCTTTCTTT.

CDR3: CASSSDPYGYTF. The CDR3 DNA sequence: TGTGCCAGCAGTTCCGACCCGTATGGCTACACCTTC. The chain combines TRBV28 with TRBJ1-2; D not certain. Trimming left V 4 bases short and J 5 bases short, with 8 bases between. Germline-derived CDR1 and CDR2 are MDHEN and SYDVKM. The CDR3 sequence is 12 residues long.

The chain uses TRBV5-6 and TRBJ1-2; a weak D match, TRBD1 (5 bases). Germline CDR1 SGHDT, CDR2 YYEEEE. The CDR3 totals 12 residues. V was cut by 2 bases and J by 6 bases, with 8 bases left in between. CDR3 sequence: CASSFGANGYTF. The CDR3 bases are TGTGCCAGCAGCTTCGGGGCAAATGGCTACACCTTC. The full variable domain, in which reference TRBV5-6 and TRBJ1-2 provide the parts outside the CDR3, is DAGVTQSPTHLIKTRGQQVTLRCSPKSGHDTVSWYQQALGQGPQFIFQYYEEEERQRGNFPDRFSGHQFPNYSSELNVNALLLGDSALYLCASSFGANGYTFGSGTRLTVV.